A single sample gave rise to the 15 T cell receptor beta chains below, sequenced in a study of lymphopenia after photon versus proton radiotherapy. Method: immunoSEQ multiplex PCR; TCRdb's copy keeps in-frame clones and lacks some. The sample lists approximately 24,000 clones; under 95% were seen once. The sample consisted of peripheral blood, taken from a patient treated with photon-based radiotherapy. The source of these receptors is a woman aged 45-59 years with cholangiocarcinoma.

This chain links TRBV18 with TRBJ1-1; D gene ambiguous. Germline V lookup: CDR1 KGHSH, CDR2 LQKENI. V shed 3 bases and J shed 1 base, with 15 bases lying between them. This CDR3 is 16 amino acids long. The CDR3 coding sequence is TGTGCCAGCTCACCCCAGGCGGGGTTCGGGAACACTGAAGCTTTCTTT. Translated: CASSPQAGFGNTEAFF.

The chain links TRBV5-5 to TRBJ1-2; no clear D gene. The CDR3 runs 14 residues. V was trimmed by 4 bases and J by 1 base, leaving 11 bases between them. CDR1 is SGHKS, CDR2 YYEKEE, per germline (reference sequence). The CDR3: CASSRQGLNYGYTF. The CDR3 bases are TGTGCCAGCAGCCGTCAAGGACTTAACTATGGCTACACCTTC. Filled out from reference TRBV5-5 and TRBJ1-2, the complete variable domain reads DAGVTQSPTHLIKTRGQQVTLRCSPISGHKSVSWYQQVLGQGPQFIFQYYEKEERGRGNFPDRFSARQFPNYSSELNVNALLLGDSALYLCASSRQGLNYGYTFGSGTRLTVV.

This clone was seen once. The chain combines TRBV18 with TRBJ2-3; D remains unclear. This CDR3 spans 16 amino acids. V lost 2 bases to trimming and J lost 0 bases, with 12 bases between them. Germline values: CDR1 KGHSH, CDR2 LQKENI. CDR3 sequence reads: CASSPDGSSSTDTQYF. CDR3 bases: TGTGCCAGCTCACCAGACGGATCCTCTAGCACAGATACGCAGTATTTT. The complete variable domain, with remaining parts taken from reference TRBV18 and TRBJ2-3, reads NAGVMQNPRHLVRRRGQEARLRCSPMKGHSHVYWYRQLPEEGLKFMVYLQKENIIDESGMPKERFSAEFPKEGPSILRIQQVVRGDSAAYFCASSPDGSSSTDTQYFGPGTRLTVL.

The chain employs TRBV14 and TRBJ1-2; 9 positions match TRBD1. This CDR3 contains 13 residues. Germline trimming cut 3 bases from V and 8 bases from J; bases unmatched to any gene: 4. Germline V gives CDR1 SGHDN, CDR2 FVKESK. The CDR3 here is CASSHWDRVGYTF. The CDR3 DNA reads TGTGCCAGCAGCCATTGGGACAGGGTAGGCTACACCTTC.

The V gene is TRBV6-5, the J gene TRBJ1-2; a weak D match, TRBD1 (5 bases). V lost 0 bases, J lost 14 bases, and 16 bases lay in between. Germline assignment: CDR1 MNHEY and CDR2 SVGAGI. CDR3 length: 13 amino acids. The CDR3 nucleotides read TGTGCCAGCAGTTACTCAGGGACGCTCCCTTGGACCTTC. Its translation: CASSYSGTLPWTF.

CDR3 in DNA: TGTGCCAGCAGCTATGCTCGGGACACCCGGGCTTTATATGGCTACACCTTC. Its translation is CASSYARDTRALYGYTF. V is TRBV7-2 and J is TRBJ1-2; D is perhaps TRBD1 (6 bases). V was cut by 4 bases and J by 5 bases, with 23 bases left in between. Germline V gives CDR1 SGHTA, CDR2 FQGNSA. The CDR3 is 17 amino acids. Based on the CDR3 plus reference TRBV7-2 and TRBJ1-2, the full variable domain is GAGVSQSPSNKVTEKGKDVELRCDPISGHTALYWYRQSLGQGLEFLIYFQGNSAPDKSGLPSDRFSAERTGGSVSTLTIQRTQQEDSAVYLCASSYARDTRALYGYTFGSGTRLTVV.

V gene TRBV18 combines with J gene TRBJ2-1; D uncertain. This CDR3 has 14 amino acids. Germline lookup yields CDR1 KGHSH and CDR2 LQKENI. Trimming shortened V by 3 bases and J by 3 bases, and 9 bases separated the two germline ends. This CDR3 reads CASSPGANYNEQFF. In nucleotides, the CDR3 is TGTGCCAGCTCACCCGGAGCTAACTACAATGAGCAGTTCTTC.

This rearrangement joins TRBV2 to TRBJ1-1; no definite D call. The CDR3 is 13 residues long. Germline CDR1 is SNHLY and CDR2 is FYNNEI. V was cut by 4 bases and J by 1 base, with 7 bases left in between. CDR3 region: CASSVYGNTEAFF. The DNA for the CDR3 is TGTGCCAGCAGTGTATACGGGAACACTGAAGCTTTCTTT. Together with reference TRBV2 and TRBJ1-1, the CDR3 gives the full variable domain: EPEVTQTPSHQVTQMGQEVILRCVPISNHLYFYWYRQILGQKVEFLVSFYNNEISEKSEIFDDQFSVERPDGSNFTLKIRSTKLEDSAMYFCASSVYGNTEAFFGQGTRLTVV.

The CDR3 loop is CASSSNGGLETQYF. The DNA for the CDR3 is TGTGCCAGCAGTTCTAACGGGGGTTTAGAGACCCAGTACTTC. The chain uses TRBV28 and TRBJ2-5, with D maybe TRBD2 (6 bases). Germline V gives CDR1 MDHEN, CDR2 SYDVKM. Trimming stripped 4 bases from V and 4 bases from J, with 13 bases between. This CDR3 is 14 amino acids long.

The rearrangement links TRBV15 to TRBJ1-4, with D possibly matching TRBD1 (5 bases). Germline V gives CDR1 LNHNV, CDR2 YYDKDF (reference sequence). Trimming pared 0 bases from V and 6 bases from J, leaving 14 bases between. This CDR3 has 16 residues. The CDR3 nucleotides read TGTGCCACCAGCAGAGATACCGGGGGTGGTGATGAAAAACTGTTTTTT. Its protein product is CATSRDTGGGDEKLFF.

This chain connects TRBV10-3 to TRBJ2-1; D is perhaps TRBD1 (6 bases). Trimming took off 7 bases at V and 4 bases at J, with 8 bases between the two ends. The CDR3 length is 12 residues. Germline V gives CDR1 ENHRY, CDR2 SYGVKD. The CDR3: CAIKGQYNEQFF. The DNA for the CDR3 is TGTGCCATCAAAGGACAGTACAATGAGCAGTTCTTC.

This chain connects TRBV11-2 to TRBJ1-2; 8 bases are a match to TRBD1. The length of the CDR3 is 14 residues. Germline trimming cut 3 bases from V and 12 bases from J; bases unmatched to any gene: 12. In germline, CDR1 is SGHAT, CDR2 FQNNGV. CDR3 in amino acids: CASSFGGQGRFDTF. DNA of the CDR3: TGTGCCAGCAGCTTTGGCGGACAGGGTCGTTTCGACACCTTC.

The chain combines TRBV4-1 with TRBJ1-2, with no clear D. The CDR3 spans 13 residues. Trimming removed 0 bases at V and 8 bases at J, with 10 bases between. Germline V gives CDR1 MGHRA, CDR2 YSYEKL. The CDR3 region has the DNA TGCGCCAGCAGCCAAGAAGGCCCTCGGGGCTACACCTTC. Amino acid sequence: CASSQEGPRGYTF.

This chain links TRBV10-1 with TRBJ2-3, with D unresolved. The germline V gene encodes CDR1 WNHNN and CDR2 SYGVQD (reference sequence). Trimming pared 0 bases from V and 4 bases from J, leaving 8 bases between. The CDR3 has 14 residues. In DNA, the CDR3 is TGCGCCAGCAGTGAGTCGATTAACTCAGATACGCAGTATTTT. This gives the protein CASSESINSDTQYF.

This chain connects TRBV6-5 to TRBJ1-6; TRBD1 aligns across 8 bases. Germline lookup yields CDR1 MNHEY and CDR2 SVGAGI. After removal of 6 bases from V and 10 bases from J, the junction contained 8 bases not matched to a gene. CDR3 length equals 14 residues. This CDR3 reads CASSSDRVMSPLHF. CDR3 sequence (DNA): TGTGCCAGCAGCTCGGACAGGGTAATGTCACCCCTCCACTTT.